This is a list of T cell receptor beta chains from one sample in a study of human T cells and chemical hapten exposure. TCRdb passed the RACE reads through MiXCR, listing each CDR3 protein once. The table lists approximately 41,000 distinct CDR3 sequences, 4% of them singletons. Sequences were derived from whole blood, sampled in connection with sensitization to the hapten diphenylcyclopropenone (DPC). The receptors derive from a man in his forties or fifties with alopecia areata. Some clones in this sample may be carry-over from other donors' samples. The CDR3 runs from the conserved cysteine through the conserved F or W. The order of the fields is J gene, D gene, clone size, V gene, CDR3 DNA, CDR3 protein. D genes are given only for firm matches. Expanded clones get a size class; other rows say once, few or many, or leave the size out.

TRBJ2-1,TRBD2,many,TRBV10-3,TGTGCCATCAGGGGGGAGGGAGCGGGAGAGTTTCTCAATGAGCAGTTCTTC,CAIRGEGAGEFLNEQFF
TRBJ2-7,TRBD1,many,TRBV6-1,TGTGCCAGCAGCTTTCAAGCCGGGACAGGGACCTACGAGCAGTACTTC,CASSFQAGTGTYEQYF
TRBJ2-6,-,many,TRBV27,TGTGCCAGCAGTCCCAACTCTGGGGCCAACGTCCTGACTTTC,CASSPNSGANVLTF
TRBJ2-3,-,many,TRBV28,TGTGCCAGCAGTTTAACGGGTACGCAGTATTTT,CASSLTGTQYF
TRBJ1-1,TRBD1,many,TRBV12-3/TRBV12-4,TGTGCCAGCAGCATACAGGGGAGGCACACTGAAGCTTTCTTT,CASSIQGRHTEAFF
TRBJ2-3,TRBD2,-,TRBV12-3/TRBV12-4,TGTGCCAGCAGTGGGGGGCGGACTAGCGCCGATACGCAGTATTTT,CASSGGRTSADTQYF
TRBJ1-1,-,many,TRBV10-3,TGTGCCATCAGGCGCCCGGACAGAGAGAACACTGAAGCTTTCTTT,CAIRRPDRENTEAFF
TRBJ2-2,TRBD2,many,TRBV5-1,TGCGCCAGCAGCGTGGGACTAGCGGGACTCACCGGGGAGCTGTTTTTT,CASSVGLAGLTGELFF
TRBJ1-5,-,few,TRBV10-2,TGCGCCAGCAATGTAGGGGGGGATCAGCCCCAGCATTTT,CASNVGGDQPQHF
TRBJ2-1,TRBD2,many,TRBV28,TGTGCCAGCAGTTCGCCGACTAGCGGGAGAAGGGACGGTGAGCAGTTCTTC,CASSSPTSGRRDGEQFF
TRBJ2-3,-,-,TRBV29-1,TGCAGCGTTGAAGGCGGGGGCCACACAGATACGCAGTATTTT,CSVEGGGHTDTQYF
TRBJ2-5,TRBD1,many,TRBV6-5,TGTGCCAGCAGTTATTTAGGTGGCACAGGGGGCAGAGAGACCCAGTACTTC,CASSYLGGTGGRETQYF
TRBJ2-5,TRBD1,many,TRBV11-1,TGTGCCAGCAGCCTCGACAGGGGGTATCAGACCCAGTACTTC,CASSLDRGYQTQYF
TRBJ1-5,-,many,TRBV29-1,TGCAGCGTTGTGCCGGAGGGGAGCAATCAGCCCCAGCATTTT,CSVVPEGSNQPQHF
TRBJ2-1,TRBD1,-,TRBV11-2,TGTGCCAGCAGCTTATCCGCCCAGGGGGAGCTCTGGGACAATGAGCAGTTCTTC,CASSLSAQGELWDNEQFF
TRBJ1-2,TRBD1,few,TRBV30,TGTGCCTGGTCTCGAGGGGACAGGGGGACCGCTAACTATGGCTACACCTTC,CAWSRGDRGTANYGYTF
TRBJ1-6,-,few,TRBV11-2,TGTGCCAGCAGCTTTACTCAGGGGAATAATTCACCCCTCCACTTT,CASSFTQGNNSPLHF
TRBJ2-7,TRBD2,few,TRBV10-3,TGTGCCATCAGTGAGTCATATGGCCGGGGGGGATACGAGCAGTACTTC,CAISESYGRGGYEQYF
TRBJ2-7,TRBD1,many,TRBV28,TGTGCCAGCAGGGTGGGGACAGGGGGCTACGAGCAGTACTTC,CASRVGTGGYEQYF
TRBJ1-6,-,-,TRBV6-5,TGTGCCAGCAGGAGGAACATGAATTCACCCCTCCACTTT,CASRRNMNSPLHF
TRBJ1-1,-,many,TRBV14,TGTGCCAGCAGCCAAGCGGCTTGGGGGTTCACTGAAGCTTTCTTT,CASSQAAWGFTEAFF
TRBJ1-1,-,few,TRBV6-5,TGTGCCAGCATGGTCGGGAACACTGAAGCTTTCTTT,CASMVGNTEAFF
TRBJ2-7,TRBD2,many,TRBV4-3,TGCGCCAGCAGCCAAGATAGGTTCACTAGCGGGAGTAATGAGCAGTACTTC,CASSQDRFTSGSNEQYF
TRBJ2-5,-,many,TRBV21-1,TGTGCCAGCAGCATACAAAGGGGACTAGCGGGAGCCTCGGAAGAGACCCAGTACTTC,CASSIQRGLAGASEETQYF
TRBJ1-3,-,many,TRBV14,TGTGCCAGCAGCCAATCTCCTTTTCTAGTAGGAAACACCATATATTTT,CASSQSPFLVGNTIYF
TRBJ1-6,-,many,TRBV20-1,TGCAGTGCTAGAGCCGCCTTGGGTAATTCACCCCTCCACTTT,CSARAALGNSPLHF
TRBJ2-1,-,many,TRBV7-6,TGTGCCAGCAGCCCCCAGGGGAGGGCATCCGATGAGCAGTTCTTC,CASSPQGRASDEQFF
TRBJ2-3,TRBD2,many,TRBV6-1,TGTGCCAGCAGTGAACTCGTACTAGCGGAAGATACGCAGTATTTT,CASSELVLAEDTQYF
TRBJ2-1,-,many,TRBV5-1,TGCGCCAGCAGCTTAGGGGTCTCCAGCTCCTACAATGAGCAGTTCTTC,CASSLGVSSSYNEQFF
TRBJ2-5,TRBD1,many,TRBV6-1,TGTGCCAGCAGTGAAGCTTTAGGGACAGGGTCGGAGACCCAGTACTTC,CASSEALGTGSETQYF
TRBJ2-2,-,many,TRBV24-1,TGTGCCACCAGTGTTGGGGCGCCGGACACCGGGGAGCTGTTTTTT,CATSVGAPDTGELFF
TRBJ2-4,TRBD1,many,TRBV28,TGTGCCAGCAGTTTACAGGGGGACCTCAAAAACATTCAGTACTTC,CASSLQGDLKNIQYF
TRBJ2-7,TRBD2,many,TRBV30,TGTGCCTGGAGTGTGGGCGGGAGCACATCCGAGCAGTACTTC,CAWSVGGSTSEQYF
TRBJ2-7,TRBD2,-,TRBV20-1,TGCAGTGCCGAGGGTGTGGCTAGCGGGAAGGGGCAGTACTTC,CSAEGVASGKGQYF
TRBJ2-3,-,many,TRBV7-2,TGTGCCAGCAGCTTAGATGGCGGGGTCCGCACAGATACGCAGTATTTT,CASSLDGGVRTDTQYF
TRBJ1-6,-,many,TRBV7-2,TGTGCCAGCAGCCAAGGGGGGGCCCGTAATTCACCCCTCCACTTT,CASSQGGARNSPLHF
TRBJ1-5,TRBD1,many,TRBV24-1,TGTGCCACCCCCCCGGGACAGGGGAGGTGCAATCAGCCCCAGCATTTT,CATPPGQGRCNQPQHF
TRBJ2-7,-,-,TRBV12-3/TRBV12-4,TGTGCCAGCAGTTTAGCGGGGGGAACCTACGAGCAGTACTTC,CASSLAGGTYEQYF
TRBJ2-5,-,many,TRBV7-2,TGTGCCAGCAGCTTAGTAGCGGTAGAGACCCAGTACTTC,CASSLVAVETQYF
TRBJ1-1,-,many,TRBV20-1,TGCAGTGCTAGAACCCTGAACACTGAAGCTTTCTTT,CSARTLNTEAFF
TRBJ2-6,TRBD1,many,TRBV6-2/TRBV6-3,TGTGCCAGCAGTCGGGACAGAGCCACTGGGGCCAACGTCCTGACTTTC,CASSRDRATGANVLTF
TRBJ2-1,-,many,TRBV18,TGTGTCAGCTCACCCTCGACGGGGACTGAGCAGTTCTTC,CVSSPSTGTEQFF
TRBJ1-6,TRBD1,many,TRBV5-1,TGCGCCAGCAGCTTGGCGGGGACAGGGCCTCAAAATTCACCCCTCCACTTT,CASSLAGTGPQNSPLHF
TRBJ2-3,-,many,TRBV5-1,TGCGCCAGCAGCTTGGGGACTCCCACAGATACGCAGTATTTT,CASSLGTPTDTQYF
TRBJ2-3,-,many,TRBV7-3,TGTGCCAGCAGCTTAGCGGCTAGCCAGAGCACAGATACGCAGTATTTT,CASSLAASQSTDTQYF
TRBJ2-7,-,many,TRBV3-1,TGTGCCAGCAGCCAAGGCCCGGGCGACGAGCAGTACTTC,CASSQGPGDEQYF